This note documents a single T cell receptor (beta chain) sequence. The data originate from a study of OX40 agonist ivuxolimab in advanced cancers. On the study more broadly: As their treatment, patients were administered ivuxolimab, an agonistic anti-OX40 (CD134) antibody. Partial responses, seen in three patients, involved one hepatocellular carcinoma and two cutaneous melanomas.

Some clones are missing from TCRdb's copy, which holds only in-frame ones; the method was immunoSEQ multiplex PCR. The sample contains tens of thousands of clones, approximately 83% of which appear only once. This clonotype was sampled from an adult with an advanced solid tumor such as melanoma, head and neck, liver or kidney cancer. The sample consisted of CD4+ or CD8+ T cells sorted from blood, taken in a trial of the OX40 agonist ivuxolimab.

CDR3 loop: CASSQSRGLGTEAFF. The CDR3 DNA sequence: TGCGCCAGCAGCCAATCTCGGGGATTAGGCACTGAAGCTTTCTTT. The chain recombines TRBV4-3 with TRBJ1-1; D is unclear. The CDR3 spans 15 residues. The germline V gene has CDR1 LGHNA and CDR2 YSLEER. Trimming stripped 2 bases from V and 4 bases from J, with 14 bases between.